This is a list of T cell receptor beta chains from one sample in a study of T cell changes during pregnancy in multiple sclerosis. Sequenced by immunoSEQ multiplex PCR; TCRdb stores in-frame clones only, minus some. This sample has 35,000 to 45,000 clones; around 92% occur once, and the top ten carry 1% to 1.5%. The sample consisted of peripheral blood. These TCRs come from a female donor with multiple sclerosis, enrolled in a pregnancy study. Both conserved end residues are part of each CDR3. A D gene is named only where the DNA matches it firmly. Rows give clone size only sometimes, using once, few, many, or a class for an expanded clone.

j_gene	abundance	v_gene	d_gene	CDR3nt	CDR3aa
TRBJ1-1	-	TRBV27	-	TGTGCCAGCAGGATACAGGGAGGGAACACTGAAGCTTTCTTT	CASRIQGGNTEAFF
TRBJ2-7	-	TRBV6-1	-	TGTGCCAGCAGTGAACCTAGCATTAGCTACGAGCAGTACTTC	CASSEPSISYEQYF
TRBJ2-7	-	TRBV4-1	-	TGCGCCAGCAGCCAACGAATTCAGGCCTACGAGCAGTACTTC	CASSQRIQAYEQYF
TRBJ1-2	-	TRBV28	-	TGTGCCAGCAGTTTAGGTCCACTCTGGAGTTATGGCTACACCTTC	CASSLGPLWSYGYTF
TRBJ2-1	-	TRBV7-2	TRBD2	TGTGCCAGCAGCTTGGGTCTAGCGGGAGGCGATGAGCAGTTCTTC	CASSLGLAGGDEQFF
TRBJ2-3	-	TRBV5-1	TRBD2	TGCGCCAGCAGCTTGGGGACTAGCGTCGATACGCAGTATTTT	CASSLGTSVDTQYF
TRBJ2-1	-	TRBV15	-	TGTGCCACCAGCAGAGTAGGCAGGGGCCAATACAATGAGCAGTTCTTC	CATSRVGRGQYNEQFF
TRBJ2-1	-	TRBV5-1	TRBD1	TGCGCCAGCAACAGACAGGGTGACAATGAGCAGTTCTTC	CASNRQGDNEQFF
TRBJ2-3	-	TRBV27	TRBD1	TGTGCCAGCAGTCGGGGACAGAGCACAGATACGCAGTATTTT	CASSRGQSTDTQYF
TRBJ2-7	-	TRBV9	TRBD2	TGTGCCAGCAGCCCGTCCTGGACTAGCGGGACCTACGAGCAGTACTTC	CASSPSWTSGTYEQYF
TRBJ2-1	-	TRBV19	TRBD2	TGTGCCAGTAGTCAGGGGACTAGCGGGCTGGGGGCTTACAATGAGCAGTTCTTC	CASSQGTSGLGAYNEQFF
TRBJ1-5	-	TRBV6-5	-	TGTGCCAGCAGCCGAGGACATAATAGCAATCAGCCCCAGCATTTT	CASSRGHNSNQPQHF
TRBJ2-7	-	TRBV19	TRBD1	TGTGCCAGTAGTATAGACGGACAGGGGGCTTCCTACGAGCAGTACTTC	CASSIDGQGASYEQYF
TRBJ2-1	-	TRBV28	TRBD2	TGTGCCAGCCCACCTGCCTCAGCGGGAGGGAGAAATGAGCAGTTCTTC	CASPPASAGGRNEQFF
TRBJ1-5	-	TRBV19	-	TGTGCCAGTAGTATTATCGGGGGTAGCAATCAGCCCCAGCATTTT	CASSIIGGSNQPQHF
TRBJ2-5	-	TRBV7-8	-	TGTGCCAGCAGCTTACTTCTAGAAGAACCCCAAGAGACCCAGTACTTC	CASSLLLEEPQETQYF
TRBJ2-7	-	TRBV4-3	TRBD2	TGCGCCAGCAGCCAAGGGACTAGCGGGGGTTACGAGCAGTACTTC	CASSQGTSGGYEQYF
TRBJ2-1	-	TRBV5-1	TRBD1	TGCGCCAGCAGCTTGCTAACAGGGGGCTCCTACAATGAGCAGTTCTTC	CASSLLTGGSYNEQFF
TRBJ2-5	-	TRBV11-3	-	TGTGCCAGCAGCAGGGGGGACTACGGAGAGACCCAGTACTTC	CASSRGDYGETQYF
TRBJ2-1	-	TRBV10-1	-	TGCGCCAGCAGTGATGGGTCTCTGTCTTGGAATGAGCAGTTCTTC	CASSDGSLSWNEQFF
TRBJ2-1	-	TRBV27	TRBD1	TGTGCCAGCAGGGGGACAGGGGGTTCTATTATCCCCTACAATGAGCAGTTCTTC	CASRGTGGSIIPYNEQFF
TRBJ2-7	-	TRBV4-2	TRBD1	TGTGCCAGCAGCCCGGGACAGGGAGGGGTCGGCGAGCAGTACTTC	CASSPGQGGVGEQYF
TRBJ1-2	-	TRBV5-5	TRBD1	TGTGCCAGCAGCTTGGTTGGAGGGGGCGACTATGGCTACACCTTC	CASSLVGGGDYGYTF
TRBJ1-1	-	TRBV7-8	-	TGTGCCAGCAGCTTAGCGCCAGTCACCGGGCTGGCTTTCTTT	CASSLAPVTGLAFF
TRBJ2-5	-	TRBV7-3	TRBD2	TGTGCCAGCAGCTTAACGGCCAGCGGGAGGGAGACCCAGTACTTC	CASSLTASGRETQYF
TRBJ1-3	-	TRBV7-2	-	TGTGCCAGCAGCTTAGGGGTTTCCCTCTCTGGAAACACCATATATTTT	CASSLGVSLSGNTIYF
TRBJ1-2	-	TRBV5-5	TRBD1	TGTGCCAGCAGCTCGGAGGACAGGGTAGGCTATGGCTACACCTTC	CASSSEDRVGYGYTF
TRBJ1-1	-	TRBV2	TRBD1	TGTGCCAGCACTAAACAGGGGGCGGGGGACACTGAAGCTTTCTTT	CASTKQGAGDTEAFF
TRBJ2-3	-	TRBV10-3	-	TGTGCCAACTCGGGACTTCCGAACACAGATACGCAGTATTTT	CANSGLPNTDTQYF
TRBJ2-2	-	TRBV30	TRBD2	TGTGCCTCCTCCGCTAGCGGGAAGGTAACCGGGGAGCTGTTTTTT	CASSASGKVTGELFF
TRBJ2-7	-	TRBV7-2	-	TGTGCCAGCAGCTCCGTATACGAGCAGTACTTC	CASSSVYEQYF
TRBJ1-2	-	TRBV11-2	-	TGTGCCAGCAGCTTAGGGGGGGCGGGCTATGGCTACACCTTC	CASSLGGAGYGYTF
TRBJ2-3	-	TRBV7-3	TRBD2	TGTGCCAGCAGCCCGGGACTAGCGGTCGATACGCAGTATTTT	CASSPGLAVDTQYF
TRBJ1-2	-	TRBV27	-	TGTGCCAGCAGTTCGGACGGGTACTATGGCTACACCTTC	CASSSDGYYGYTF
TRBJ1-1	once	TRBV5-4	-	TGTGCCAGCAGCTTCATCGCACAGAACACTGAAGCTTTCTTT	CASSFIAQNTEAFF
TRBJ2-2	once	TRBV30	-	TGTGCCTGGAGTGCCAGCGGGACCGGGGAGCTGTTTTTT	CAWSASGTGELFF
TRBJ1-2	-	TRBV7-2	-	TGTGCCAGCAGCTTTGACGTTGGGGGTTATGGCTACACCTTC	CASSFDVGGYGYTF
TRBJ2-7	-	TRBV18	TRBD1	TGTGCCACCACCGGACAGGGAAAAAACGAGCAGTACTTC	CATTGQGKNEQYF
TRBJ1-2	-	TRBV28	TRBD1	TGTGCCAGCAGTCAAGGGGACAGGGGGGCTGGCTACACCTTC	CASSQGDRGAGYTF
TRBJ1-5	-	TRBV12-5	TRBD1	TGTGCTAGTGGGTTCGGACAGGGGGCAAAGCAGCCCCAGCATTTT	CASGFGQGAKQPQHF
TRBJ1-6	-	TRBV5-1	-	TGCGCCAGCAGCTTGGACCCGGCAGGGAGCGCACCCCTCCACTTT	CASSLDPAGSAPLHF